Listed below are T cell receptor beta chains from one sample, sequenced in a study of shared clonotypes between healthy human individuals. TCRdb's table, derived via immunoSEQ multiplex PCR, lists solely in-frame clones and lacks some. The sample lists around 1,900,000 clones, around 95% occurring once. Sequenced: naive CD8+ T cells from PBMCs. The source is a man younger than 35 in good health. Some clones in this sample may be carry-over from other donors' samples. Each CDR3 is given with its conserved first and last residue. A D gene is named only where the DNA matches it firmly. Clone sizes are given selectively: once, few, many, or a class where the clone is expanded.

abundance | j_gene | v_gene | d_gene | CDR3nt | CDR3aa
NA | TRBJ1-2 | TRBV11-2 | NA | TGTGCCAGCAGCTTAACCGCCCGGGCTAACTATGGCTACACCTTC | CASSLTARANYGYTF
NA | TRBJ1-2 | TRBV4-1 | NA | TGCGCCAGCAGCCAGGTCCCGGGACCTACTAACTATGGCTACACCTTC | CASSQVPGPTNYGYTF
NA | TRBJ2-2 | TRBV4-1 | NA | TGCGCCAGCAGCCACAGACAGGAGACGAACACCGGGGAGCTGTTTTTT | CASSHRQETNTGELFF
NA | TRBJ2-3 | TRBV9 | NA | TGTGCCAGCAGCGTAGGTATAGTCCTAGATACGCAGTATTTT | CASSVGIVLDTQYF
NA | TRBJ2-7 | TRBV7-8 | NA | TGTGCCAGCAGCTTAGGGGCGGGCCCCTCCTACGAGCAGTACTTC | CASSLGAGPSYEQYF
NA | TRBJ1-6 | TRBV6-5 | NA | TGTGCCACCCGCGGGCCATATAATTCACCCCTCCACTTT | CATRGPYNSPLHF
NA | TRBJ1-1 | TRBV9 | NA | TGTGCCAGCACCTCCGGAGCGGGCGGGGTAGTAAACACTGAAGCTTTCTTT | CASTSGAGGVVNTEAFF
NA | TRBJ2-3 | TRBV27 | NA | TGTGCCAGCAGTACTCCTCCGGGACTCCGCACAGATACGCAGTATTTT | CASSTPPGLRTDTQYF
NA | TRBJ2-7 | TRBV6-5 | NA | TGTGCCAGCAGCTCTGGGACTCGGGGGTCCGAGCAGTACTTC | CASSSGTRGSEQYF
NA | TRBJ1-5 | TRBV27 | NA | TGTGCCAGCAGTTTATCGAACCGGGTTTATAGCAATCAGCCCCAGCATTTT | CASSLSNRVYSNQPQHF
NA | TRBJ2-2 | TRBV9 | NA | TGTGCCAGCACCGCCCCGGGGGCCGCCGGGGAGCTGTTTTTT | CASTAPGAAGELFF
NA | TRBJ2-7 | TRBV4-1 | TRBD2 | TGCGCCAGCAGCCAAGACTTGCTAGCGGGAGGATCCTACGAGCAGTACTTC | CASSQDLLAGGSYEQYF
NA | TRBJ1-5 | TRBV2 | NA | TGTGCCAGCCGGGACCTTTTGGCTCAGCCCCAGCATTTT | CASRDLLAQPQHF
NA | TRBJ2-7 | TRBV2 | NA | TGTGCCAGCCTCAACCGGGACAGCGGGCGACGCGAGCAGTACTTC | CASLNRDSGRREQYF
NA | TRBJ2-7 | TRBV27 | TRBD2 | TGTGCCAGCAGTTTGGTCGTGAGGAGCGGGACCTACGAGCAGTACTTC | CASSLVVRSGTYEQYF
NA | TRBJ1-5 | TRBV23-1 | NA | TGCGCCAGCAGTCAAGAGATCTATAGCAATCAGCCCCAGCATTTT | CASSQEIYSNQPQHF
few | TRBJ1-5 | TRBV2 | NA | TGTGCCAGCAGTGAGGGGGTGCGGACCCATCAGCCCCAGCATTTT | CASSEGVRTHQPQHF
NA | TRBJ1-2 | TRBV2 | NA | TGTGCCAGCAGTGACCCATTCTATCATGGCTACACCTTC | CASSDPFYHGYTF
NA | TRBJ2-3 | TRBV28 | NA | TGTGCCAGCAGTTCGGCCCTTAGGCGGATAAGCACAGATACGCAGTATTTT | CASSSALRRISTDTQYF
NA | TRBJ2-7 | TRBV7-6 | NA | TGTGCCAGCAGCTTAGGGGGTAGGGAGCGGAGGGACCCCCACGAGCAGTACTTC | CASSLGGRERRDPHEQYF
once | TRBJ2-7 | TRBV5-1 | TRBD2 | TGCGCCAGCAGTTACACTAGCGGGAGCTCCTACGAGCAGTACTTC | CASSYTSGSSYEQYF